This T cell receptor beta chain was documented in a study of CD8 T cells in ankylosing spondylitis. Study results and caveats: Prior literature has documented some motif variants in synovial fluid and blood from reactive arthritis. Clones that were linked to disease were CD8+ and were relatively rare in peripheral blood. Blood of patients with ankylosing spondylitis appeared to be characterized by a TCR beta motif of eight highly homologous variants.

In its sample, this clonotype was seen many times. What it binds is unknown. Generation of TCR beta libraries employed quantitative 5'-RACE incorporating molecular barcodes. MiXCR, applied by TCRdb to the 5' RACE reads, yields one record per CDR3 protein. The sample shows about 42,000 distinct CDR3 sequences, 4% of them seen only once. Germline trimming cut 3 bases from V and 5 bases from J; bases unmatched to any gene: 13. Germline-derived CDR1 and CDR2 are SGDLS and YYNGEE. This CDR3 is built from 17 residues. The receptor was derived from a female donor with ankylosing spondylitis or in good health (not recorded which). This chain connects TRBV9 to TRBJ2-3, with TRBD2 identical over 9 bases. The sample taken for sequencing was blood, either unsorted or a sorted T cell fraction (not recorded which). The CDR3 nucleotides are TGTGCCAGCAGCGCCCGTTTGGGAGCGGGGGGCGAAGATACGCAGTATTTT. It specifies CASSARLGAGGEDTQYF.